What follows are 6 T cell receptor beta chains derived from one specimen sequenced in a study of T cells in Graves' hyperthyroidism and ophthalmopathy. Regions amplified from RNA transcripts were the TCR beta CDR3 regions. First-round RT-PCR targeting the TCR CDR3 was performed with the HTBI primer set. TCRdb re-called the multiplex PCR reads through MiXCR, storing one row per CDR3 protein. The sample includes hundreds of thousands of distinct CDR3 sequences, roughly 15% of them seen just once. Input material: blood. The origin of the receptors is a woman in her thirties or forties with Graves' ophthalmopathy.

At least ten counts were recorded for this clonotype. The chain carries TRBV20-1 and TRBJ1-2; D possibly corresponds to TRBD1 (6 bases). This CDR3 is built from 15 residues. Per germline, CDR1 DFQATT and CDR2 SNEGSKA (reference sequence). The V end was cut by 3 bases, the J end by 4 bases, with 18 bases between. Here the CDR3 DNA reads TGCAGTGCTAGTATAGGACAGTCTAAAGTCTATGGCTACACCTTC. Translation gives CSASIGQSKVYGYTF.

The gene calls are TRBV27 and TRBJ1-1, with no clear D. V gave up 1 base and J gave up 4 bases, with 10 bases separating them. Looked up from germline, CDR1 is MNHEY and CDR2 is SMNVEV (reference sequence). CDR3 length: 14 amino acids. The chain's CDR3 is CASSLWRSGTEAFF. CDR3 coding DNA: TGTGCCAGCAGTTTATGGAGGAGTGGCACTGAAGCTTTCTTT.

The V call is TRBV19, the J call TRBJ1-1, with D unresolved. The CDR3 length is 18 residues. The V gene lost 7 bases and the J gene lost 4 bases, with 28 bases spanning the gap. Germline CDR1 and CDR2: LNHDA and SQIVND (reference sequence). CDR3 loop: CASTRHGPRREIGTEAFF. In nucleotides, the CDR3 is TGTGCCAGTACCAGACATGGCCCCCGGCGAGAGATCGGCACTGAAGCTTTCTTT.

The rearrangement links TRBV12-3 or TRBV12-4 to TRBJ1-2; maybe TRBD1 (6 bases). V lost 5 bases to trimming and J lost 4 bases, with 17 bases between them. CDR3 size: 15 residues. The CDR3 reads CASSVTGSPVYGYTF. The CDR3 DNA is TGTGCCAGCAGTGTTACAGGGTCCCCTGTCTATGGCTACACCTTC.

This clonotype was recorded at least ten times. The rearrangement links TRBV27 to TRBJ2-1; 10 nucleotides line up with TRBD2. Trimming at V came to 5 bases and at J to 3 bases, leaving 4 bases not matched to a gene. The CDR3 covers 15 residues. CDR1 is MNHEY and CDR2 is SMNVEV in the germline V gene (reference sequence). DNA of the CDR3: TGTGCCAGCAGTCCCAAGCGGGAGGGCTACAATGAGCAGTTCTTC. Its translation: CASSPKREGYNEQFF.

In nucleotides, the CDR3 is TGTGCCACCAGCAGGGGACTTGGAAACACCATATATTTT. Translating it yields CATSRGLGNTIYF. The chain couples TRBV15 to TRBJ1-3; a possible D gene is TRBD1 (5 bases). The germline CDR1 and CDR2 sequences are LNHNV and YYDKDF (reference sequence). V dropped 3 bases and J dropped 3 bases, with 6 bases sitting between them. CDR3 size: 13 residues.